The 6 T cell receptor beta chains given below trace back to one sample, sequenced in a study of T cells after yellow fever vaccination. A single record per CDR3 protein comes from TCRdb applying MiXCR to the 5' RACE reads. The sample includes under 300,000 distinct CDR3 sequences, 6.9% of them seen just once. This specimen was CD4+ T cells sorted from PBMCs, taken 15 days after the yellow fever booster vaccination. The receptor source for this set is a man aged 25 to 40 who received the YFV17D yellow fever vaccine.

The chain employs TRBV7-2 and TRBJ2-7; 7 positions match TRBD1. CDR1 is SGHTA, CDR2 FQGNSA, per germline. This CDR3 is 15 amino acids long. V dropped 4 bases and J dropped 2; count of bases not matched to a gene: 8. CDR3 residues: CASSSTGAYTYEQYF. The CDR3 region has the DNA TGTGCCAGCAGCTCTACAGGGGCTTATACCTACGAGCAGTACTTC. The full variable domain, with the rest looked up from reference TRBV7-2 and TRBJ2-7, is GAGVSQSPSNKVTEKGKDVELRCDPISGHTALYWYRQSLGQGLEFLIYFQGNSAPDKSGLPSDRFSAERTGGSVSTLTIQRTQQEDSAVYLCASSSTGAYTYEQYFGPGTRLTVT.

Comment on this clonotype: This sequence is one base from a far larger clone and is likely a read error. The rearrangement links TRBV7-2 to TRBJ2-3; possible D gene TRBD1, 5 bases. CDR1 and CDR2 from the germline V gene are SGHTA and FQGNSA. CDR3 size: 14 residues. In nucleotides, the CDR3 is TGTGCCAGCAGCTTAGGCCAGGGTACAGATACGCGGTATTTT. Protein sequence: CASSLGQGTDTRYF.

There are a few counts of this clonotype. CDR3 DNA sequence: TGTGCCAGCAGTTCAACACAGGGTCCCAATCAGCCCCAGCATTTT. This codes for CASSSTQGPNQPQHF. This chain uses TRBV27 with TRBJ1-5, with a weak D call TRBD1 (6 bases). Germline CDR1 MNHEY, CDR2 SMNVEV (reference sequence). V was trimmed by 4 bases and J by 3 bases, leaving 13 bases between them. This CDR3 region has 15 residues.

This clonotype came up many times. The gene calls are TRBV3-1 and TRBJ2-1; D is uncertain. V shed 1 base and J shed 8 bases, with 9 bases lying between them. The germline V gene encodes CDR1 LGHDT and CDR2 YNNKEL (reference sequence). The CDR3 loop spans 13 amino acids. In nucleotides, the CDR3 is TGTGCCAGCAGCCAAGCACCCTCGGATGAGCAGTTCTTC. Protein sequence: CASSQAPSDEQFF.

The genes are TRBV11-1 and TRBJ2-5, with 9 bases identical to TRBD2. The junction had 8 bases not matched to a gene; V was cut back by 0 bases and J by 0 bases. The germline gives CDR1 SGHAT, CDR2 FQDESV (reference sequence). This CDR3 comprises 18 residues. CDR3 nucleotides: TGTGCCAGCAGCTTAGCGCATTTTAGCGGGAGAGACCAAGAGACCCAGTACTTC. Encoded protein: CASSLAHFSGRDQETQYF. Based on the CDR3 plus reference TRBV11-1 and TRBJ2-5, the full variable domain is EAEVAQSPRYKITEKSQAVAFWCDPISGHATLYWYRQILGQGPELLVQFQDESVVDDSQLPKDRFSAERLKGVDSTLKIQPAELGDSAMYLCASSLAHFSGRDQETQYFGPGTRLLVL.

The gene calls are TRBV20-1 and TRBJ2-3; the match to TRBD2 covers 9 bases. The CDR3 is 15 amino acids. Germline V lookup: CDR1 DFQATT, CDR2 SNEGSKA (reference sequence). V lost 6 bases to trimming and J lost 2 bases; unmatched junction nucleotides: 9. The CDR3 sequence: CSALSAGGTTDTQYF. The CDR3 coding sequence is TGCAGTGCCCTTTCGGCGGGAGGGACCACAGATACGCAGTATTTT.